Below, 26 T cell receptor beta chains from the same sample are listed, as sequenced in a study of OX40 agonist ivuxolimab in advanced cancers. Sequenced by immunoSEQ multiplex PCR; TCRdb stores in-frame clones only, minus some. The table has more than 100,000 clones, just over 90% seen once; the top ten hold roughly 1%. Sample: CD4+ or CD8+ T cells sorted from blood, taken in a trial of the OX40 agonist ivuxolimab. Receptors were obtained from an adult with an advanced solid tumor such as melanoma, head and neck, liver or kidney cancer.

The rearrangement joins TRBV19 to TRBJ1-2; 9 bases match TRBD1. This CDR3 comprises 14 residues. V shed 5 bases and J 3 bases; nucleotides not matched to a gene: 4. Looked up from germline, CDR1 is LNHDA and CDR2 is SQIVND (reference sequence). CDR3 loop: CASSGTGTYYGYTF. The CDR3 nucleotides are TGTGCCAGTAGTGGGACAGGGACATACTATGGCTACACCTTC.

The chain is built from TRBV29-1 and TRBJ2-7; TRBD1 matches 12 bases. This CDR3 contains 14 residues. V gave up 8 bases and J gave up 7 bases; unmatched junction bases: 12. CDR1 and CDR2 from the germline V gene are SQVTM and ANQGSEA. The CDR3 DNA follows: TGCAGCCTACTCAGGGGACAGGGGGCAAGGGAGCAGTACTTC. Translated: CSLLRGQGAREQYF.

This clone appeared a single time. CDR3 DNA sequence: TGTGCCAGCAGTGAACTGCGGACTATTGGGCAGGGTGAGCAGTTCTTC. Translated: CASSELRTIGQGEQFF. J is TRBJ2-1 and V is TRBV25-1, with D possibly TRBD2 on 6 matching bases. This CDR3 contains 16 residues. The V end lost 2 bases, the J end lost 9 bases, and 20 bases lay between the germline ends. Per germline, CDR1 MGHDK and CDR2 SYGVNS.

This clone was observed once. J is TRBJ2-2 and V is TRBV28; D call uncertain. The CDR3 has 14 amino acids. V was clipped by 5 bases and J by 3 bases, with 10 bases between them. Germline CDR1 reads MDHEN; CDR2 reads SYDVKM. The CDR3 coding sequence is TGTGCCAGCAGTGCGCTACGGGACACCGGGGAGCTGTTTTTT. Protein sequence: CASSALRDTGELFF.

This chain connects TRBV2 to TRBJ2-2; 8 bases align to TRBD1. The CDR3 runs to 18 residues. V shed 1 base and J 2 bases; nucleotides not matched to a gene: 9. Germline V CDR1 and CDR2: SNHLY, FYNNEI. The CDR3 sequence: CASSEGRTGGLNTGELFF. CDR3 DNA sequence: TGTGCCAGCAGTGAAGGTAGAACAGGGGGTCTTAACACCGGGGAGCTGTTTTTT.

The chain joins TRBV19 to TRBJ1-2, with D tentatively TRBD1 (5 bases). V lost 3 bases and J lost 6, with 11 bases in between. The CDR3 totals 13 residues. CDR1 is LNHDA, CDR2 SQIVND, per germline (reference sequence). CDR3 residues: CASSIRDQNGYTF. In DNA form, the CDR3 reads TGTGCCAGTAGTATCAGGGACCAAAATGGCTACACCTTC.

The chain is built from TRBV6-6 and TRBJ2-7; 7 nucleotides line up with TRBD2. The J segment lost 7 bases and the V segment lost 8 bases, leaving 14 bases of the junction unmatched. This CDR3 is 14 amino acids long. The germline V gene encodes CDR1 MNHNY and CDR2 SVGAGI (reference sequence). As DNA, the CDR3 is TGTGCCAGCGGGGACGGACTCTGGGGGGGGGAGCAGTACTTC. Residues: CASGDGLWGGEQYF.

This clone appeared a single time. The genes are TRBV9 and TRBJ2-2, with a possible D match to TRBD2 (6 bases). This CDR3 is 16 amino acids long. V lost 0 bases and J lost 3, with 12 bases in between. CDR1 SGDLS and CDR2 YYNGEE come from the germline V gene. This CDR3 reads CASSVVIGDYTGELFF. CDR3 coding DNA: TGTGCCAGCAGCGTAGTTATAGGGGACTACACCGGGGAGCTGTTTTTT.

The V call is TRBV5-6, the J call TRBJ2-7; possible D gene TRBD2, 5 bases. V lost 0 bases and J lost 7, with 14 bases in between. The CDR3 has 14 residues. Germline V CDR1 and CDR2: SGHDT, YYEEEE. The CDR3 DNA is TGTGCCAGCAGCTTGGCCAGGACTTTTGAAGAGCAGTACTTC. Residues: CASSLARTFEEQYF.

The chain joins TRBV11-2 to TRBJ1-3, with 7 positions matching TRBD1. CDR1 SGHAT and CDR2 FQNNGV come from the germline V gene. Unmatched junction bases numbered 13, after V lost 5 bases and J lost 3 bases. There are 17 residues in the CDR3. CDR3 loop: CASSQTTGLGDGNTIYF. The CDR3 bases are TGTGCCAGCAGCCAAACGACAGGGCTGGGCGATGGAAACACCATATATTTT.

This chain joins TRBV6-5 and TRBJ1-5, with D perhaps matching TRBD1 (5 bases). V gave up 2 bases and J gave up 9 bases, with 14 bases separating them. This CDR3 comprises 14 residues. The germline CDR1 and CDR2 sequences are MNHEY and SVGAGI. DNA of the CDR3: TGTGCCAGCAGTTACCCCGGGACCCTACGGCCCCAGCATTTT. This sequence encodes CASSYPGTLRPQHF.

This clone has a single count. The chain couples TRBV7-9 to TRBJ2-2, with TRBD1 identical over 9 bases. The CDR3 totals 15 residues. Trimming at V came to 5 bases and at J to 6 bases, leaving 7 bases not matched to a gene. The V gene's germline CDR1 is SEHNR and CDR2 FQNEAQ (reference sequence). CDR3 protein: CASSPGQGNSGELFF. The CDR3 coding sequence is TGTGCCAGCAGCCCGGGACAGGGTAACTCCGGGGAGCTGTTTTTT.

The chain links TRBV5-4 to TRBJ2-5; D is perhaps TRBD1 or TRBD2 (5 bases each). CDR1 is SGHNT, CDR2 YYREEE, per germline (reference sequence). Trimming took 5 bases from V and 4 from J, leaving 18 bases between them. The CDR3 has 15 amino acids. The CDR3 DNA is TGTGCCAGCAGGAACCCCACCCGGGACGGAGAGACCCAGTACTTC. Amino acids: CASRNPTRDGETQYF.

This clone occurred once. The CDR3 here is CASSWGSYEQYF. As DNA, the CDR3 is TGTGCCAGCAGTTGGGGTTCCTACGAGCAGTACTTC. This rearrangement joins TRBV2 to TRBJ2-7, with no clear D. V lost 5 bases, J lost 1 base, and 6 bases lay in between. CDR3 length: 12 residues. In germline, CDR1 is SNHLY, CDR2 FYNNEI.

The genes are TRBV18 and TRBJ1-4; unclear D gene. Germline V gives CDR1 KGHSH, CDR2 LQKENI. Trimming removed 0 bases from V and 2 bases from J, with 4 bases in between. The CDR3 spans 14 residues. CDR3 sequence: CASSPPHTNEKLFF. CDR3 coding DNA: TGTGCCAGCTCACCACCGCACACTAATGAAAAACTGTTTTTT.

This chain uses TRBV28 with TRBJ2-1, with 7 bases that match TRBD2. J lost 3 bases, V lost 6 bases, and 11 bases had no gene match. Germline-derived CDR1 and CDR2 are MDHEN and SYDVKM. The CDR3 length is 16 residues. As DNA, the CDR3 is TGTGCCAGCAGCGCTGCCCGGGCTAGCGGCTACAATGAGCAGTTCTTC. As protein: CASSAARASGYNEQFF.

J is TRBJ2-7 and V is TRBV7-3; the match to TRBD2 covers 11 bases. CDR1 and CDR2 from the germline V gene are SGHTA and FQGTGA. The CDR3 totals 16 residues. J lost 2 bases, V lost 2 bases, and 5 bases had no gene match. The CDR3 loop is CASSLGGLAATYEQYF. In nucleotides, the CDR3 is TGTGCCAGCAGCTTAGGGGGACTAGCGGCAACCTACGAGCAGTACTTC.

This chain joins TRBV19 and TRBJ1-2; 7 bases are shared with TRBD1. Trimming removed 5 bases from V and 3 bases from J; junction bases left unmatched: 6. CDR1 and CDR2 from the germline V gene are LNHDA and SQIVND (reference sequence). This CDR3 is built from 14 residues. The CDR3 bases are TGTGCCAGTAGTCCCAGGGGGGGGGACTATGGCTACACCTTC. Translating gives CASSPRGGDYGYTF.

This chain connects TRBV19 to TRBJ1-1, with 7 bases lining up with TRBD1. This CDR3 spans 15 amino acids. Germline assignment: CDR1 LNHDA and CDR2 SQIVND (reference sequence). V shed 5 bases, J shed 2 bases, and the junction held 8 bases outside the gene matches. The chain's CDR3 is CASSARGTVNTEAFF. The CDR3 DNA reads as TGTGCCAGTAGTGCCCGGGGGACAGTTAACACTGAAGCTTTCTTT.

The chain employs TRBV7-2 and TRBJ1-1; possible D gene TRBD1, 6 bases. CDR1 and CDR2 from the germline V gene are SGHTA and FQGNSA. V shed 5 bases and J shed 1 base, with 8 bases lying between them. The length of the CDR3 is 13 residues. DNA of the CDR3: TGTGCCAGCAGCCGGACAGAGAACACTGAAGCTTTCTTT. This encodes CASSRTENTEAFF.

The chain uses TRBV5-4 and TRBJ1-1, with no clear D. Trimming took off 1 base at V and 1 base at J, with 8 bases between the two ends. The CDR3 consists of 14 residues. CDR1 is SGHNT, CDR2 YYREEE, per germline (reference sequence). CDR3 protein: CASSLTSSNTEAFF. For the CDR3, the DNA is TGTGCCAGCAGCTTGACGTCCTCGAACACTGAAGCTTTCTTT.

For the CDR3, the DNA is TGTGCCAGCAGTGCCCGGACTAGCGGCAACACCGGGGAGCTGTTTTTT. This codes for CASSARTSGNTGELFF. V gene TRBV6-6 combines with J gene TRBJ2-2; TRBD2 agrees at 10 bases. Losses at the gene ends were 5 bases for V and 2 bases for J; bases not matched to a gene: 5. The CDR3 is 16 residues long. In germline, CDR1 is MNHNY, CDR2 SVGAGI (reference sequence).

Only one count was recorded for this clone. The rearrangement links TRBV4-3 to TRBJ1-4, with 7 bases identical to TRBD1. CDR3 length equals 15 residues. The junction had 8 bases not matched to a gene; V was cut back by 4 bases and J by 6 bases. CDR1 LGHNA and CDR2 YSLEER come from the germline V gene. The CDR3 sequence is CASSRNLGTDEKLFF. The CDR3, as DNA: TGCGCCAGCAGCCGAAACCTCGGGACAGATGAAAAACTGTTTTTT.

The chain combines TRBV5-1 with TRBJ2-7; maybe TRBD1 (6 bases). Germline V gene data show CDR1 as SGHRS and CDR2 as YFSETQ. V gave up 4 bases and J gave up 3 bases, with 11 bases separating them. The CDR3 has 13 residues. This CDR3 reads CASSNGQSYEQYF. CDR3 nucleotide sequence: TGCGCCAGCAGCAACGGACAGAGCTACGAGCAGTACTTC.

In the case of this clone: An end of the junction differs from the germline gene, which may be a read error. The V gene is TRBV19, the J gene TRBJ2-1; 7 nucleotides line up with TRBD2. Germline CDR1 reads LNHDA; CDR2 reads SQIVND (reference sequence). The CDR3 extends over 12 amino acids. The CDR3: CASSRDYSEQFF. The DNA of the CDR3 is TGTGCCAGTAGTAGGGACTACAGTGAGCAGTTCTTC. Combining the CDR3 with reference TRBV19 and TRBJ2-1 gives the whole variable domain DGGITQSPKYLFRKEGQNVTLSCEQNLNHDAMYWYRQDPGQGLRLIYYSQIVNDFQKGDIAEGYSVSREKKESFPLTVTSAQKNPTAFYLCASSRDYSEQFFGPGTRLTVL.

This clone was seen a single time. The rearrangement uses TRBV27 and TRBJ2-7, with 7 bases lining up with TRBD1. V shed 0 bases and J 4 bases; nucleotides not matched to a gene: 12. The CDR3 is 17 amino acids. CDR1 MNHEY and CDR2 SMNVEV come from the germline V gene (reference sequence). CDR3 residues: CASSLSRIRTGPYEQYF. The CDR3 DNA reads as TGTGCCAGCAGTTTATCGCGGATTAGGACAGGCCCTTACGAGCAGTACTTC.